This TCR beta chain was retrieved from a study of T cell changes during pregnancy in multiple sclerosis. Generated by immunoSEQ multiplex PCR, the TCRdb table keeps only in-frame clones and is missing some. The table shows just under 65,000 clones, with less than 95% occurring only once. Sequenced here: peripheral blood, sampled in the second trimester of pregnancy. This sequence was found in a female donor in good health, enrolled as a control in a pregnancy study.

CDR3 sequence: CASSEGRNTGYTF. The CDR3 DNA follows: TGTGCCAGCAGTGAGGGGCGCAATACTGGCTACACCTTC. The chain recombines TRBV6-1 with TRBJ1-2; the D gene is possibly TRBD1 (5 bases). CDR1 is MNHNS and CDR2 is SASEGT in the germline V gene. CDR3 length: 13 amino acids. V was clipped by 3 bases and J by 7 bases, with 12 bases between them.